These T cell receptor beta chains were read from a single sample in a study of breast tumors, draining lymph nodes, adjacent tissues. One entry per CDR3 protein, called by TCRdb with MiXCR from the multiplex PCR reads. The profile shows 140,000 or so distinct CDR3 sequences, less than 35% of them singletons. Specimen: axillary lymph node tissue. Receptors originate from a female donor with breast cancer. Some clones in this sample may be carry-over from other donors' samples. The CDR3 runs from the conserved cysteine through the conserved F or W. The D gene is left open where the match is weak. The size entry is marked missing in some rows and otherwise reads once, few, many or a size class.

few	TRBV5-8	TRBJ2-1	TRBD2	TGCGCCAGCAGCTTTAGCGGGGCCCCCTACAATGAGCAGTTCTTC	CASSFSGAPYNEQFF
many	TRBV6-5	TRBJ2-7	.	TGTGCCAGCAGTCACTCCGGCCGGGGATCACACTACGAGCAGTACTTC	CASSHSGRGSHYEQYF
many	TRBV3-1	TRBJ1-4	.	TGTGCCAGCAGCCAAGACGCACTTTCAACTAATGAAAAACTGTTTTTT	CASSQDALSTNEKLFF
many	TRBV20-1	TRBJ2-5	TRBD2	TGCAGTGCCCGATCGGGGGGTGGGACCCAGTACTTC	CSARSGGGTQYF
.	TRBV28	TRBJ2-7	.	TGTGCCAGCACCCCTAGAGCGGATACCTACGAGCAGTACTTC	CASTPRADTYEQYF
many	TRBV10-3	TRBJ2-1	.	TGTGCCATCAGTGAGAGGGGGGGGTCGAGCTCCTACAATGAGCAGTTCTTC	CAISERGGSSSYNEQFF
once	TRBV20-1	TRBJ2-3	TRBD2	TGCAGTGCGGCCCCAAGACTAGCGGGGGCCCTGGGGGATACGCAGTATTTT	CSAAPRLAGALGDTQYF
many	TRBV19	TRBJ1-5	TRBD1	TGTGCCAGTAGTCGCAGGGGGCTGGATCAGCCCCAGCATTTT	CASSRRGLDQPQHF
many	TRBV28	TRBJ1-5	.	TGTGCCAGCAGTTTGGCTGGGAGGGGTCAGCCCCAGCATTTT	CASSLAGRGQPQHF
.	TRBV7-2	TRBJ2-3	TRBD2	TGTGCCAGCAGCAAAGGATCGGCGGGGGGGCGTTCAGATCCGCAGTATTTT	CASSKGSAGGRSDPQYF
many	TRBV7-2	TRBJ2-3	.	TGTGCCAGCAGCTTATCGGGGGGCGGGGCAGATACGCAGTATTTT	CASSLSGGGADTQYF
many	TRBV7-9	TRBJ2-7	.	TGTGCCAGCAGTCGGGGTGCAGGAGCCTACGAGCAGTACTTC	CASSRGAGAYEQYF
.	TRBV6-4	TRBJ1-4	.	TGTGCCAGCATGGGGGGGGGAAATGAAAAACTGTTTTTT	CASMGGGNEKLFF
many	TRBV28	TRBJ1-5	.	TGTGCCAGCAGCCCCGACAGGATAAATCAGCCCCAGCATTTT	CASSPDRINQPQHF
many	TRBV6-5	TRBJ2-2	.	TGTGCCAGCAGGCGCATAGGGACCGGGGAGCTGTTTTTT	CASRRIGTGELFF
many	TRBV6-5	TRBJ1-2	TRBD1	TGTGCCAGCAGTCACTCGGTAGGGGGCTCTAACTATGGCTACACCTTC	CASSHSVGGSNYGYTF
many	TRBV6-5	TRBJ2-1	TRBD1	TGTGCCAGCAGCGTCACCGGGACAGGGATGGGTAATGAGCAGTTCTTC	CASSVTGTGMGNEQFF
few	TRBV18	TRBJ1-3	.	TGTGCCAGCTCACCATTTCGAGGCGGAAGCTCTGGAAACACCATATATTTT	CASSPFRGGSSGNTIYF
many	TRBV30	TRBJ1-2	.	TGTGCCTGGAGACCGTCGGGCCTAGGAGGCTACACCTTC	CAWRPSGLGGYTF
.	TRBV20-1	TRBJ2-6	.	TGCAGTGCTAGAGCAGGGGCCAACGTCCCGACTTTC	CSARAGANVPTF
.	TRBV7-3	TRBJ2-7	.	TGTGCCAGCAGCTTAGATCGGGGAGCGGGCTACGAGCAGTACTTC	CASSLDRGAGYEQYF
few	TRBV28	TRBJ1-5	.	TGTGCCAGCAGTTTGTCAGGGGATTGGTATAGCAATCAGCCCCAGCATTTT	CASSLSGDWYSNQPQHF
.	TRBV19	TRBJ2-5	.	TGTGCCAGCAGACTGACAGGGACTGATACAGGATCGGGGACCCAGTACTTC	CASRLTGTDTGSGTQYF
many	TRBV9	TRBJ2-4	.	TGTGCCAGCAGCGTAGTAGGGGACATTCAGTACTTC	CASSVVGDIQYF
.	TRBV24-1	TRBJ2-7	TRBD1	TGTGCCACCAGTGAAACCGGGACAGCCGCCTACGAGCAGTACTTC	CATSETGTAAYEQYF
many	TRBV20-1	TRBJ1-6	.	TGCAGTGCTAGAGTAGCGGCAGGGAATAATTCACCCCTCCACTTT	CSARVAAGNNSPLHF
many	TRBV15	TRBJ1-5	.	TGTGCCACCAGCAGGGAAGGGACGAACAATCAGCCCCAGCATTTT	CATSREGTNNQPQHF
many	TRBV7-9	TRBJ1-3	.	TGTGCCAGCAGCTTATTTGGTGGAACGGGAAACACCATATATTTT	CASSLFGGTGNTIYF
.	TRBV7-9	TRBJ1-4	TRBD1	TGTGCCAGCAGCCAACCGGGACAGGGGAATGAAAAACTGTTTTTT	CASSQPGQGNEKLFF
few	TRBV28	TRBJ2-5	TRBD1	TGTGCCAGCAGTACTCGGGACAGGGGAATTGAGACCCAGTACTTC	CASSTRDRGIETQYF
.	TRBV6-6	TRBJ2-5	TRBD2	TGTGCCAGCGCTGCAGGGACTAGCTCTGAGACCCAGTACTTC	CASAAGTSSETQYF
few	TRBV27	TRBJ2-3	TRBD2	TGTGCCAGCAGTTTAAGGCCAGCGGGGGCAGCAGATACGCAGTATTTT	CASSLRPAGAADTQYF
many	TRBV5-5	TRBJ2-5	.	TGTGCCAGCAGCTCCCAGCTCACCCGCCAAGAGACCCAGTACTTC	CASSSQLTRQETQYF
many	TRBV7-3	TRBJ2-2	.	TGTGCCAGCAGCTTAGGGACGGAACGACCTACCGGGGAGCTGTTTTTT	CASSLGTERPTGELFF
many	TRBV12-3/TRBV12-4	TRBJ2-1	.	TGTGCCAGCAGTTTAGATATCTTGGTTAATCAGCAGTTCTTC	CASSLDILVNQQFF
many	TRBV24-1	TRBJ2-1	TRBD1	TGTGCCACCAGTGATCCCAGACAGGGGGCCCTCAATGAGCAGTTCTTC	CATSDPRQGALNEQFF
.	TRBV4-2	TRBJ2-2	.	TGTGCCAGCAGCCAAGGGGCAGCGGAGGGGAAGCTGTTTTTT	CASSQGAAEGKLFF
many	TRBV6-5	TRBJ2-2	.	TGTGCCAGCACCCTTGACAGGTCGAACACCGGGGAGCTGTTTTTT	CASTLDRSNTGELFF
many	TRBV11-2	TRBJ2-1	TRBD2	TGTGCCAGCAGCTCCGGGGGGACCGAGCAGTTCTTC	CASSSGGTEQFF
many	TRBV16	TRBJ1-3	.	TGTGCCAGCAGCCAATCGATAGGGGAGCTTGGAAACACCATATATTTT	CASSQSIGELGNTIYF
.	TRBV7-9	TRBJ1-3	.	TGTGCCAGCCGGAGTCTCTCTGGAAACACCATATATTTT	CASRSLSGNTIYF
many	TRBV19	TRBJ2-5	.	TGTGCCAGTAGTATCGAAGGTGGTTTAGGGGCTACCGAGACCCAGTACTTC	CASSIEGGLGATETQYF
.	TRBV6-6	TRBJ1-3	.	TGTGCCAGCGGTCACAAGCGGATCGTGGGTAGCGGAAACACCATATATTTT	CASGHKRIVGSGNTIYF
many	TRBV2	TRBJ1-2	.	TGTGCCAGCAGTGAAGACCGACAGTTCTATGGCTACACCTTC	CASSEDRQFYGYTF
.	TRBV6-1	TRBJ2-5	.	TGTGCCAGCAGTCAATCGGGGAGCCGGGAGACCCAGTACTTC	CASSQSGSRETQYF
many	TRBV20-1	TRBJ2-7	.	TGCAGTGCTCCCTCCGGCTCCTACGAGCAGTACTTC	CSAPSGSYEQYF
many	TRBV20-1	TRBJ1-4	.	TGCAGTGCTAGTAGTGGGTCCCGAGAAAAACTGTTTTTT	CSASSGSREKLFF
many	TRBV5-1	TRBJ1-5	TRBD1	TGCGCCAGCAGCCCCTCAGGGGGCGGCCAGCCCCAGCATTTT	CASSPSGGGQPQHF
many	TRBV2	TRBJ2-3	TRBD1	TGTGCCAGCAGCGTTACCGGGACAGGGTTGACAGATACGCAGTATTTT	CASSVTGTGLTDTQYF
.	TRBV18	TRBJ1-6	.	TGTGCCAGCTCACAGGACCCTCATAATTCACCCCTCCACTTT	CASSQDPHNSPLHF
many	TRBV5-5	TRBJ2-2	.	TGTGCCAGCAGCTTGGAGTCTGTAACCGGGGAGCTGTTTTTT	CASSLESVTGELFF
.	TRBV20-1	TRBJ2-1	TRBD2	TGCAGTGCTAAGCGACTAGCAAGCTCCTACAATGAGCAGTTCTTC	CSAKRLASSYNEQFF
.	TRBV5-1	TRBJ2-1	.	TGCGCCAGCAGCTTGCCCAATCGGAATGAGCAGTTCTTC	CASSLPNRNEQFF
many	TRBV3-1	TRBJ1-3	.	TGTGCCAGCAGCCCCTCAGGTATCTCTGGAAACACCATATATTTT	CASSPSGISGNTIYF
.	TRBV5-1	TRBJ1-2	.	TGCGCCAGCAGCTCAATAGTTGACCCGGGCTACACCTTC	CASSSIVDPGYTF